These 27 T cell receptor beta chains originate from one sample sequenced in a study of blood T cell repertoires in COVID-19. Using immunoSEQ multiplex PCR, the repertoire was profiled, and TCRdb retains in-frame clones only, with some absent. The data hold almost 400,000 clones, with over 75% observed a single time. The sample comprised PBMCs or T cells enriched from blood (not recorded which). The receptors stem from a woman aged 30 to 39 with acute COVID-19.

CDR3 sequence (DNA): TGCAGCGTTGGAGTAGTAGCGGGCAGGGGAGCTTTCTTT. This gives the protein CSVGVVAGRGAFF. The chain links TRBV29-1 to TRBJ1-1; tentative D call: TRBD1 (6 bases). Germline CDR1 is SQVTM and CDR2 is ANQGSEA. Trimming shortened V by 4 bases and J by 10 bases, and 19 bases separated the two germline ends. CDR3 length: 13 residues.

This chain joins TRBV30 and TRBJ1-3; D is ambiguous. The germline gives CDR1 GTSNPN, CDR2 SVGIG (reference sequence). V lost 1 base and J 2 bases, leaving 9 bases between the germline ends. This CDR3 has 14 amino acids. In nucleotides, the CDR3 is TGTGCCTGGAGTGACGGGATGGCTGGAAACACCATATATTTT. Translation: CAWSDGMAGNTIYF.

This sequence joins TRBV19 and TRBJ1-4; D is perhaps TRBD1 (5 bases). V was clipped by 6 bases and J by 8 bases, with 13 bases between them. The CDR3 loop spans 13 amino acids. The germline V gene has CDR1 LNHDA and CDR2 SQIVND (reference sequence). In DNA form, the CDR3 reads TGTGCCAGTAGCGGACCGGGGGTAGAAAAACTGTTTTTT. It codes for CASSGPGVEKLFF. The full variable domain, rest sourced from reference TRBV19 and TRBJ1-4, is DGGITQSPKYLFRKEGQNVTLSCEQNLNHDAMYWYRQDPGQGLRLIYYSQIVNDFQKGDIAEGYSVSREKKESFPLTVTSAQKNPTAFYLCASSGPGVEKLFFGSGTQLSVL.

The V and J genes are TRBV6-5 and TRBJ1-4; possible D gene TRBD1, 6 bases. CDR1 is MNHEY, CDR2 SVGAGI, per germline. The CDR3 sequence is 14 residues long. Deletions cut 0 bases from V and 7 bases from J, with 9 bases between. The DNA of the CDR3 is TGTGCCAGCAGTTACTCGGGACATGCTGAAAAACTGTTTTTT. It codes for CASSYSGHAEKLFF.

Remarks on this clone: In the same sample, other DNA sequences code for this CDR3. The rearrangement uses TRBV2 and TRBJ1-5; TRBD1 might be the D (6 bases). This CDR3 has 13 residues. Trimming left V 5 bases short and J 4 bases short, with 9 bases between. Germline V CDR1 and CDR2: SNHLY, FYNNEI. CDR3 loop: CASSRDTNQPQHF. The CDR3 coding sequence is TGTGCCAGCAGTAGGGACACGAATCAGCCCCAGCATTTT.

The rearrangement joins TRBV9 to TRBJ1-1, with 11 bases lining up with TRBD1. The junction had 4 bases not matched to a gene; V was cut back by 0 bases and J by 3 bases. Germline CDR1 SGDLS, CDR2 YYNGEE. The CDR3 runs 16 residues. The CDR3 region is CASSVARDRGYTEAFF. The CDR3 DNA sequence: TGTGCCAGCAGCGTAGCTCGGGACAGGGGGTACACTGAAGCTTTCTTT.

This rearrangement joins TRBV5-8 to TRBJ2-1; TRBD2 aligns across 13 bases. This CDR3 region has 20 residues. In germline, CDR1 is SGHTS, CDR2 YDEGEE. V gave up 4 bases and J gave up 0 bases; unmatched junction bases: 13. The CDR3 sequence is CASSRKLAGGWVSSYNEQFF. The CDR3 bases are TGTGCCAGCAGCCGCAAACTAGCGGGGGGGTGGGTCAGCTCCTACAATGAGCAGTTCTTC.

This chain connects TRBV15 to TRBJ1-2; D gene unclear. V lost 1 base and J lost 2, with 5 bases in between. From germline, CDR1 is LNHNV and CDR2 YYDKDF (reference sequence). This CDR3 has 13 amino acids. Here the CDR3 DNA reads TGTGCCACCAGCAGAGGAGGAAACTATGGCTACACCTTC. Protein sequence: CATSRGGNYGYTF.

This clone was seen more than once but under ten times. The rearrangement links TRBV12-5 to TRBJ2-3; D unresolved. V dropped 1 base and J dropped 9 bases, with 20 bases sitting between them. Germline CDR1 is LGHNT and CDR2 is FRNRAP. The CDR3 spans 16 residues. The CDR3 is CASGLDRLVPLDTQYF. CDR3 sequence (DNA): TGTGCTAGTGGTTTGGACCGACTGGTACCATTAGACACGCAGTATTTT. Combining the CDR3 with reference TRBV12-5 and TRBJ2-3 gives the whole variable domain DARVTQTPRHKVTEMGQEVTMRCQPILGHNTVFWYRQTMMQGLELLAYFRNRAPLDDSGMPKDRFSAEMPDATLATLKIQPSEPRDSAVYFCASGLDRLVPLDTQYFGPGTRLTVL.

V is TRBV6-2 or TRBV6-3 and J is TRBJ1-1; no reliable D call. V lost 2 bases and J lost 1, with 5 bases in between. The CDR3 loop spans 13 amino acids. Germline values: CDR1 MNHEY, CDR2 SVGEGT. The CDR3 loop reads CASSYRGNTEAFF. Here the CDR3 DNA reads TGTGCCAGCAGTTACCGGGGGAACACTGAAGCTTTCTTT.

V gene TRBV7-9 combines with J gene TRBJ2-7; TRBD1 might be the D (6 bases). The CDR3 runs to 13 residues. Trimming pared 4 bases from V and 0 bases from J, leaving 7 bases between. In germline, CDR1 is SEHNR, CDR2 FQNEAQ (reference sequence). CDR3 in amino acids: CASSWDTSYEQYF. Here the CDR3 DNA reads TGTGCCAGCAGCTGGGACACCTCCTACGAGCAGTACTTC. Full variable domain (remainder filled in from reference TRBV7-9 and TRBJ2-7): DTGVSQNPRHKITKRGQNVTFRCDPISEHNRLYWYRQTLGQGPEFLTYFQNEAQLEKSRLLSDRFSAERPKGSFSTLEIQRTEQGDSAMYLCASSWDTSYEQYFGPGTRLTVT.

V is TRBV18 and J is TRBJ2-7, with TRBD1 identical over 7 bases. Germline V gives CDR1 KGHSH, CDR2 LQKENI. The CDR3 length is 15 residues. V trimming: 3 bases; J trimming: 5 bases; junction bases outside the gene matches: 10. The CDR3 loop is CASSPRQGREHEQYF. The CDR3 coding sequence is TGTGCCAGCTCACCCCGACAGGGAAGGGAGCACGAGCAGTACTTC.

The rearrangement links TRBV6-2 or TRBV6-3 to TRBJ2-1; TRBD2 matches at 12 bases. Germline V gives CDR1 MNHEY, CDR2 SVGEGT. Unmatched junction bases numbered 14, after V lost 4 bases and J lost 7 bases. The CDR3 consists of 18 residues. The chain's CDR3 is CASSSELAGGPNQNEQFF. The CDR3 DNA is TGTGCCAGCAGTTCAGAACTAGCGGGGGGTCCAAATCAGAATGAGCAGTTCTTC.

In regard to this clone: The identical CDR3 is also encoded by other nucleotide sequences in the sample. This sequence joins TRBV19 and TRBJ1-1; TRBD1 matches at 8 bases. CDR3 length: 14 residues. The ends lost 4 bases at V and 0 bases at J; junction bases unmatched: 1. CDR1 and CDR2 (germline): LNHDA, SQIVND (reference sequence). CDR3 sequence (DNA): TGTGCCAGTAGTAGGGACAGGATGAACACTGAAGCTTTCTTT. This gives the protein CASSRDRMNTEAFF.

J is TRBJ2-7 and V is TRBV7-9, with 7 bases identical to TRBD1. Looked up from germline, CDR1 is SEHNR and CDR2 is FQNEAQ (reference sequence). V lost 4 bases and J lost 6; bases outside the gene matches: 6. This CDR3 region has 13 residues. In DNA, the CDR3 is TGTGCCAGCAGCTCCTACAGGGGCAGCGAGCAGTACTTC. Translation: CASSSYRGSEQYF.

The chain recombines TRBV25-1 with TRBJ2-1, with a weak D call TRBD1 (6 bases). The germline CDR1 and CDR2 sequences are MGHDK and SYGVNS. The CDR3 covers 15 residues. V gave up 5 bases and J gave up 4 bases, with 15 bases separating them. The CDR3: CASSWQGQKYNEQFF. CDR3 bases: TGTGCCAGCAGTTGGCAGGGGCAAAAGTACAATGAGCAGTTCTTC.

The V and J genes are TRBV5-4 and TRBJ2-1, with D perhaps matching TRBD1 (6 bases). CDR3 length: 15 amino acids. The germline gives CDR1 SGHNT, CDR2 YYREEE (reference sequence). The V end was cut by 5 bases, the J end by 0 bases, with 12 bases between. The chain's CDR3 is CASSGKDSSYNEQFF. The CDR3 nucleotides are TGTGCCAGCAGTGGGAAGGACAGCTCCTACAATGAGCAGTTCTTC.

This chain's CDR3 is CASSQGAGNTEAFF. DNA for the CDR3: TGTGCCAGCAGCCAGGGGGCAGGGAACACTGAAGCTTTCTTT. The chain recombines TRBV3-1 (or the pseudogene TRBV3-2) with TRBJ1-1; weak D call: TRBD1 (6 bases). Per germline, CDR1 LGHDT and CDR2 YNNKEL (reference sequence). The CDR3 is made up of 14 amino acids. With 3 bases removed from V and 1 base from J, the gap between germline ends came to 9 bases.

The gene calls are TRBV2 and TRBJ2-1, with 11 bases fitting TRBD2. From germline, CDR1 is SNHLY and CDR2 FYNNEI. V trimming: 6 bases; J trimming: 4 bases; junction bases outside the gene matches: 5. The CDR3 spans 15 residues. This CDR3 is CASRATSGVYNEQFF. The DNA of the CDR3 is TGTGCCAGCAGAGCGACTAGCGGGGTTTACAATGAGCAGTTCTTC.

This clone showed up just a few times. This chain links TRBV7-8 with TRBJ2-3; 9 nucleotides align to TRBD1. The germline gives CDR1 SGHVS, CDR2 FQNEAQ. With V trimmed by 0 bases and J by 7 bases, 8 bases remained unmatched. This CDR3 is built from 16 residues. CDR3 amino acids: CASSLAGTGTLNTQYF. The CDR3 nucleotides are TGTGCCAGCAGCTTAGCCGGGACAGGGACCCTAAATACGCAGTATTTT.

The chain recombines TRBV12-2 with TRBJ2-7; no DNA check was done on the table's D call, TRBD2. TRBV12-2 is a pseudogene segment. The CDR3 has 15 residues. CDR3 protein: CASRLRRACSYEQYF. In DNA, the CDR3 is TGTGCAAGTCGCCTCAGGAGGGCTTGCTCCTACGAGCAGTACTTC.

Comment on this clone: One junction end does not reproduce the germline sequence, and a read error may be involved. CDR3 protein: CASSPLWTGDTGAFF. Here the CDR3 DNA reads TGTGCCAGCTCACCACTATGGACAGGGGACACTGGAGCTTTCTTT. The chain combines TRBV18 with TRBJ1-1; 9 nucleotides line up with TRBD1. Germline V gives CDR1 KGHSH, CDR2 LQKENI. The CDR3 spans 15 residues.

CDR3 residues: CASSRTGTLEQYF. In DNA form, the CDR3 reads TGTGCCAGCAGCCGCACCGGGACACTCGAGCAGTACTTC. J is TRBJ2-7 and V is TRBV6-5; D perhaps matches TRBD1 (6 bases). Germline loops: CDR1 MNHEY, CDR2 SVGAGI. The CDR3 loop spans 13 amino acids. V lost 6 bases, J lost 6 bases, and 15 bases lay in between.

This rearrangement joins TRBV5-1 to TRBJ2-7; 8 positions match TRBD2. The junction had 7 bases not matched to a gene; V was cut back by 5 bases and J by 3 bases. The CDR3 has 14 amino acids. Per germline, CDR1 SGHRS and CDR2 YFSETQ. The CDR3 region has the DNA TGCGCCAGCAGAGTAGCGGGGAGTGACTACGAGCAGTACTTC. Amino acid sequence: CASRVAGSDYEQYF.

The rearrangement joins TRBV5-1 to TRBJ2-3, with TRBD2 identical over 11 bases. The germline V gene has CDR1 SGHRS and CDR2 YFSETQ. V gave up 3 bases and J gave up 1 base; unmatched junction bases: 7. The CDR3 has 17 amino acids. CDR3 nucleotides: TGCGCCAGCAGCTATTATGAGACTAGCGGGGGCACAGATACGCAGTATTTT. Amino acid sequence: CASSYYETSGGTDTQYF.

Here the CDR3 DNA reads TGTGCCAGCAGCTTGGCTCTGACTAGCGGGGGGGCACATACGCAGTATTTT. Protein sequence: CASSLALTSGGAHTQYF. The rearrangement joins TRBV5-4 to TRBJ2-3; 14 bases map to TRBD2. Trimming removed 0 bases from V and 7 bases from J; junction bases left unmatched: 7. Germline values: CDR1 SGHNT, CDR2 YYREEE (reference sequence). CDR3 size: 17 residues.

This chain uses TRBV18 with TRBJ1-2; D gene uncertain. The CDR3 has 14 amino acids. The germline V and J ends were trimmed by 1 base and 8 bases, with 14 bases remaining between them. The germline V gene encodes CDR1 KGHSH and CDR2 LQKENI. In DNA, the CDR3 is TGTGCCAGCTCACCACAATCAGCTAGAGGGGGCTACACCTTC. Its protein product is CASSPQSARGGYTF.